This passage covers 4 T cell receptor beta chains from one sample sequenced in a study of human T cells and chemical hapten exposure. TCRdb called the RACE reads again in MiXCR, with one record for every CDR3 protein. Seen here are 80,000 to 100,000 distinct CDR3 sequences, roughly 12% observed once, and the top ten hold 2.1%. Specified time point: patch test 1, 2 weeks after DPC sensitization. Treatment in this sample: therapeutic diphenylcyclopropenone sensitization with weekly scalp DPC. Specimen: whole blood, collected in connection with sensitization to the hapten diphenylcyclopropenone (DPC). These receptors were obtained from a woman aged 40 to 50 with alopecia areata. Some clones in this sample may be carry-over from other donors' samples.

The sample holds many counts of this clonotype. This chain links TRBV6-2 or TRBV6-3 with TRBJ1-1; 7 nucleotides match TRBD1. CDR3 length: 14 residues. The germline gives CDR1 MNHEY, CDR2 SVGEGT. V shed 8 bases and J 0 bases; nucleotides not matched to a gene: 6. The CDR3 DNA reads as TGTGCCAGCCGGACAGGTTTCATGAACACTGAAGCTTTCTTT. It yields the protein CASRTGFMNTEAFF.

The table lists this clonotype with a few counts. The chain has TRBV29-1 and TRBJ2-5, with a tentative D call TRBD1 (6 bases). This CDR3 has 13 residues. V was clipped by 7 bases and J by 2 bases, with 14 bases between them. Germline lookup yields CDR1 SQVTM and CDR2 ANQGSEA. The CDR3 here is CSAARQAQETQYF. The CDR3 DNA is TGCAGCGCTGCCCGACAGGCTCAAGAGACCCAGTACTTC.

The chain has TRBV7-8 and TRBJ2-4; D gene unclear. Between the trimmed V and J ends, which lost 5 bases and 0 bases, there was a span of 17 bases. Germline V gene data show CDR1 as SGHVS and CDR2 as FQNEAQ. The CDR3 sequence is 17 residues long. The CDR3 DNA reads as TGTGCCAGCAGCCCCATCCGAAGAGGTTTAGCCAAAAACATTCAGTACTTC. Encoded protein: CASSPIRRGLAKNIQYF.

This clonotype appeared a few times. The chain uses TRBV12-3 or TRBV12-4 and TRBJ1-1; perhaps TRBD1 as D (5 bases). This CDR3 has 14 residues. V lost 5 bases, J lost 4 bases, and 14 bases lay in between. This CDR3 reads CASSATRRGTEAFF. CDR3 in DNA: TGTGCCAGCAGTGCGACCCGGAGGGGCACTGAAGCTTTCTTT.